These 19 T cell receptor beta chains came from one sample sequenced in a study of beta chain features in type 1 diabetes. All of the isolated RNA was reverse transcribed, so expressed TCRB transcripts were sequenced. Repertoires were generated with immunoSEQ multiplex PCR, while TCRdb's copy carries only in-frame clones and drops some. Of 600,000 to 700,000 clones in the sample, around 12% were seen once. What these receptors recognize is not known. Findings of the study overall: Significant though moderate, a shortening of TCRB CDR3s appeared in all four CD4+ subsets of Type 1 diabetes patients.

Material: naive CD4+ T cells from blood. These receptors were taken from a man in his thirties or forties with type 1 diabetes.

This clone was found a few times. The genes are TRBV11-2 and TRBJ2-1; 7 bases fit TRBD2. After removal of 5 bases from V and 5 bases from J, the junction contained 9 bases not matched to a gene. Germline V gene lookup returns CDR1 SGHAT and CDR2 FQNNGV. CDR3 length: 15 residues. CDR3 DNA: TGTGCCAGCAGCCTGACCGGGACTATACACAATGAGCAGTTCTTC. This encodes CASSLTGTIHNEQFF.

V is TRBV7-2 and J is TRBJ1-3; D call uncertain. This CDR3 spans 13 amino acids. Germline-derived CDR1 and CDR2 are SGHTA and FQGNSA. V lost 5 bases and J 4 bases, leaving 9 bases between the germline ends. The DNA for the CDR3 is TGTGCCAGCAGCAGAGATACAGGAAACACCATATATTTT. Translated: CASSRDTGNTIYF.

V gene TRBV6-6 combines with J gene TRBJ2-6; D remains ambiguous. The CDR3 extends over 15 amino acids. V was clipped by 4 bases and J by 1 base, with 8 bases between them. Per germline, CDR1 MNHNY and CDR2 SVGAGI (reference sequence). The DNA for the CDR3 is TGTGCCAGCAGTTTACCAGCTTCTGGGGCCAACGTCCTGACTTTC. Its protein is CASSLPASGANVLTF.

This clone turned up a few times. The V gene is TRBV6-6, the J gene TRBJ1-3, with D unresolved. The CDR3 is 15 residues long. Germline V gene data show CDR1 as MNHNY and CDR2 as SVGAGI (reference sequence). V was shortened by 0 bases and J by 0 bases, with 6 bases between the two germline ends. CDR3 residues: CASSYSYGSGNTIYF. CDR3 DNA: TGTGCCAGCAGTTACTCGTACGGCTCTGGAAACACCATATATTTT.

The V call is TRBV18, the J call TRBJ2-7; 14 bases line up with TRBD2. The trim removed 5 bases at V and 3 bases at J, leaving 6 bases unmatched. Germline CDR1 is KGHSH and CDR2 is LQKENI. This CDR3 comprises 16 residues. The CDR3 bases are TGTGCCAGCTCAACGCCCGGGACTAGCGGGGGCTACGAGCAGTACTTC. It specifies CASSTPGTSGGYEQYF. Filled out from reference TRBV18 and TRBJ2-7, the complete variable domain reads NAGVMQNPRHLVRRRGQEARLRCSPMKGHSHVYWYRQLPEEGLKFMVYLQKENIIDESGMPKERFSAEFPKEGPSILRIQQVVRGDSAAYFCASSTPGTSGGYEQYFGPGTRLTVT.

This clone was seen more than once but under ten times. The chain couples TRBV5-1 to TRBJ2-2, with D perhaps TRBD1 (6 bases). CDR1 is SGHRS, CDR2 YFSETQ, per germline. CDR3 size: 15 residues. Trimming removed 5 bases from V and 5 bases from J, with 16 bases in between. CDR3 sequence: CASRPGDGNTGELFF. DNA for the CDR3: TGCGCCAGCAGGCCAGGGGACGGAAATACCGGGGAGCTGTTTTTT.

The chain is built from TRBV19 and TRBJ1-5, with 9 bases identical to TRBD1. The trim removed 5 bases at V and 3 bases at J, leaving 8 bases unmatched. This CDR3 has 16 amino acids. Germline CDR1 and CDR2: LNHDA and SQIVND (reference sequence). CDR3 sequence (DNA): TGTGCCAGTAGTCCCCAGACAGGGGGTGACAATCAGCCCCAGCATTTT. It translates to CASSPQTGGDNQPQHF.

There are a few counts of this clone. The chain has TRBV5-1 and TRBJ2-1; 7 positions match TRBD2. This CDR3 contains 14 residues. CDR1 and CDR2 from the germline V gene are SGHRS and YFSETQ. V was pared by 4 bases and J by 9 bases, with 10 bases of the junction left unmatched. CDR3 residues: CASSSGTLNTEQFF. DNA for the CDR3: TGCGCCAGCAGCAGCGGGACTTTGAACACTGAGCAGTTCTTC.

In this sample, this clone turned up a few times. The gene calls are TRBV5-1 and TRBJ2-7; tentatively, D is TRBD1 (5 bases). The CDR3 spans 14 residues. From germline, CDR1 is SGHRS and CDR2 YFSETQ. Trimming shortened V by 4 bases and J by 3 bases, and 14 bases separated the two germline ends. The CDR3: CASSPERQIYEQYF. As DNA, the CDR3 is TGCGCCAGCAGCCCGGAACGACAGATCTACGAGCAGTACTTC. Using reference TRBV5-1 and TRBJ2-7 for the parts outside the CDR3, the full variable domain is KAGVTQTPRYLIKTRGQQVTLSCSPISGHRSVSWYQQTPGQGLQFLFEYFSETQRNKGNFPGRFSGRQFSNSRSEMNVSTLELGDSALYLCASSPERQIYEQYFGPGTRLTVT.

The V and J genes are TRBV5-6 and TRBJ1-6, with no clear D. V lost 2 bases to trimming and J lost 0 bases, with 6 bases between them. The CDR3 loop spans 15 amino acids. The V gene's germline CDR1 is SGHDT and CDR2 YYEEEE. The CDR3 DNA reads TGTGCCAGCAGCTTACTGAGCTCCTATAATTCACCCCTCCACTTT. Its translation is CASSLLSSYNSPLHF.

V usage is TRBV15 and J usage is TRBJ2-1; 7 nucleotides line up with TRBD1. With 5 bases clipped from V and 4 bases from J, the junction kept 17 bases outside the gene matches. Germline-derived CDR1 and CDR2 are LNHNV and YYDKDF (reference sequence). The CDR3 is made up of 18 amino acids. Here the CDR3 DNA reads TGTGCCACCAGCGGGCATAGAACTGACAGGGCGGAATACAATGAGCAGTTCTTC. Encoded protein: CATSGHRTDRAEYNEQFF.

This clone was detected a few times. Distinct nucleotide sequences in the sample also encode this CDR3. The rearrangement joins TRBV5-1 to TRBJ2-5; tentatively, D is TRBD1 (8 bases). V dropped 4 bases and J dropped 5 bases, with 15 bases sitting between them. CDR1 is SGHRS and CDR2 is YFSETQ in the germline V gene. This CDR3 comprises 14 residues. CDR3 amino acids: CASSLGQGGETQYF. The CDR3 DNA sequence: TGCGCCAGCAGCCTTGGACAGGGAGGGGAGACCCAGTACTTC.

The V call is TRBV18, the J call TRBJ1-5, with a possible D match to TRBD1 (5 bases). The CDR3 is 16 amino acids. V was cut by 1 base and J by 5 bases, with 15 bases left in between. Germline-derived CDR1 and CDR2 are KGHSH and LQKENI. CDR3 in amino acids: CASSPRDLRSDQPQHF. Written as DNA, the CDR3 is TGTGCCAGCTCACCACGGGACCTGCGGTCCGATCAGCCCCAGCATTTT.

The rearrangement links TRBV14 to TRBJ1-1; no definite D call. Trimming took 0 bases from V and 6 from J, leaving 8 bases between them. The CDR3 sequence is 13 residues long. From germline, CDR1 is SGHDN and CDR2 FVKESK. Here the CDR3 reads CASSQDWQPEAFF. DNA of the CDR3: TGTGCCAGCAGCCAAGATTGGCAACCTGAAGCTTTCTTT. Based on the CDR3 plus reference TRBV14 and TRBJ1-1, the full variable domain is EAGVTQFPSHSVIEKGQTVTLRCDPISGHDNLYWYRRVMGKEIKFLLHFVKESKQDESGMPNNRFLAERTGGTYSTLKVQPAELEDSGVYFCASSQDWQPEAFFGQGTRLTVV.

The chain is built from TRBV28 and TRBJ2-4; no definite D call. Trimming cost V 2 bases and J 0 bases, with 11 bases left between them. CDR3 length: 16 residues. The germline CDR1 and CDR2 sequences are MDHEN and SYDVKM. DNA of the CDR3: TGTGCCAGCAGTTTACACGTTAACCTAGCCAAAAACATTCAGTACTTC. Translation: CASSLHVNLAKNIQYF.

This clone has a handful of counts. The rearrangement uses TRBV6-1 and TRBJ1-6, with D possibly being TRBD1 (5 bases). There are 13 residues in the CDR3. Trimming left V 3 bases short and J 8 bases short, with 8 bases between. Germline assignment: CDR1 MNHNS and CDR2 SASEGT. The DNA of the CDR3 is TGTGCCAGCAGTGAGGCGGGGGATTCACCCCTCCACTTT. Protein sequence: CASSEAGDSPLHF.

This chain joins TRBV27 and TRBJ1-2; possible D gene TRBD1, 6 bases. The V gene's germline CDR1 is MNHEY and CDR2 SMNVEV (reference sequence). V shed 4 bases and J shed 5 bases, with 11 bases lying between them. The CDR3 contains 13 residues. The CDR3 bases are TGTGCCAGCAGTTACAGGGTTGGGTATGGCTACACCTTC. This translates into CASSYRVGYGYTF.

This chain connects TRBV2 to TRBJ1-6, with a weak D call TRBD1 (5 bases). Germline V CDR1 and CDR2: SNHLY, FYNNEI. The V end was cut by 3 bases, the J end by 6 bases, with 9 bases between. This CDR3 contains 14 residues. CDR3 in DNA: TGTGCCAGCAGTGACGGACAACCTAATTCACCCCTCCACTTT. Protein sequence: CASSDGQPNSPLHF.

Comment on this clone: Other DNA sequences in the same sample also yield this CDR3. The genes are TRBV14 and TRBJ2-6; D not resolved. Germline V gene data show CDR1 as SGHDN and CDR2 as FVKESK. Trimming removed 1 base from V and 0 bases from J, with 4 bases in between. The CDR3 consists of 15 residues. The CDR3: CASSQGSSGANVLTF. The CDR3 DNA sequence: TGTGCCAGCAGCCAAGGCAGCTCTGGGGCCAACGTCCTGACTTTC.